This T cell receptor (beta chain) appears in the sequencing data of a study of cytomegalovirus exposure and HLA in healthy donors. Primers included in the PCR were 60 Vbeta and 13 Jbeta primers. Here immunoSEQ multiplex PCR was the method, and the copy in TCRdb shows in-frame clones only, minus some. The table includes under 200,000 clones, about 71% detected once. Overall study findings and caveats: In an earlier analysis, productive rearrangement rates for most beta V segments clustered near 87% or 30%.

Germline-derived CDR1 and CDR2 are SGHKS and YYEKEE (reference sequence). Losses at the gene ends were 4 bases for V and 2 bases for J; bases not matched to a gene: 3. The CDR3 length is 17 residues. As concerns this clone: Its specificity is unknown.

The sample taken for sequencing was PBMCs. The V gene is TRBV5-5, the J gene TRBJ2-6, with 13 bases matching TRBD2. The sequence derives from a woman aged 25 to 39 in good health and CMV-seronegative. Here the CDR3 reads CASSTGLAGAGANVLTF. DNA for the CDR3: TGTGCCAGCAGCACAGGACTAGCGGGGGCTGGGGCCAACGTCCTGACTTTC.